This TCR beta chain is from a study of blood T cell repertoires in COVID-19. In the case of this clone: A junction boundary mismatches the germline segment, possibly from a read error.

Method: immunoSEQ multiplex PCR; TCRdb's copy keeps in-frame clones and lacks some. This table has fewer than 200,000 clones, 80% to 90% appearing once. The CDR3 loop spans 17 amino acids. Germline loops: CDR1 SSHAT, CDR2 FNYEAQ (reference sequence). The V and J genes are TRBV7-7 and TRBJ2-5; 12 bases are shared with TRBD2. This sequence originates from a middle-aged man who had recovered from COVID-19. Sequences were obtained from PBMCs or T cells enriched from blood (not recorded which). CDR3 sequence: CASSKDPGLAGLGTQYF. Here the CDR3 DNA reads TGTGCTAGCAGCAAAGACCCGGGACTAGCGGGCCTTGGGACCCAGTACTTC.